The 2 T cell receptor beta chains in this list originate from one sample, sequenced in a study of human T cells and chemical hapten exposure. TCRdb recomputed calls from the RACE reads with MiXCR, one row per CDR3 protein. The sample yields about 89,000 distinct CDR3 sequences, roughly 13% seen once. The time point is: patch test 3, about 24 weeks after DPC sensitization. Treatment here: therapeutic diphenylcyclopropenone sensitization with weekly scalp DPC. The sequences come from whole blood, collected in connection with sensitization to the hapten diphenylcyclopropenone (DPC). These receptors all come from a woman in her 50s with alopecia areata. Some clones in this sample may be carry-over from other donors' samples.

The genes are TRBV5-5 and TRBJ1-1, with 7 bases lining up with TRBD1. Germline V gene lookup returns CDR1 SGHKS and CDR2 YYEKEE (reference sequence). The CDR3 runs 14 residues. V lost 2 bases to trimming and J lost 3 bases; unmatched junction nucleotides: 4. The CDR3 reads CASSFGQVYTEAFF. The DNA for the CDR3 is TGTGCCAGCAGCTTTGGACAGGTTTACACTGAAGCTTTCTTT. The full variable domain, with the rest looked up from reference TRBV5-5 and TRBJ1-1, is DAGVTQSPTHLIKTRGQQVTLRCSPISGHKSVSWYQQVLGQGPQFIFQYYEKEERGRGNFPDRFSARQFPNYSSELNVNALLLGDSALYLCASSFGQVYTEAFFGQGTRLTVV.

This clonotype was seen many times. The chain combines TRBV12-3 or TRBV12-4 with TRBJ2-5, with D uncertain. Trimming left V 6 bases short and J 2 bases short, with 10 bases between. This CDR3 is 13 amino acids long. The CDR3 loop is CASSLNIQETQYF. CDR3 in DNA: TGTGCCAGCAGCCTTAACATACAAGAGACCCAGTACTTC.